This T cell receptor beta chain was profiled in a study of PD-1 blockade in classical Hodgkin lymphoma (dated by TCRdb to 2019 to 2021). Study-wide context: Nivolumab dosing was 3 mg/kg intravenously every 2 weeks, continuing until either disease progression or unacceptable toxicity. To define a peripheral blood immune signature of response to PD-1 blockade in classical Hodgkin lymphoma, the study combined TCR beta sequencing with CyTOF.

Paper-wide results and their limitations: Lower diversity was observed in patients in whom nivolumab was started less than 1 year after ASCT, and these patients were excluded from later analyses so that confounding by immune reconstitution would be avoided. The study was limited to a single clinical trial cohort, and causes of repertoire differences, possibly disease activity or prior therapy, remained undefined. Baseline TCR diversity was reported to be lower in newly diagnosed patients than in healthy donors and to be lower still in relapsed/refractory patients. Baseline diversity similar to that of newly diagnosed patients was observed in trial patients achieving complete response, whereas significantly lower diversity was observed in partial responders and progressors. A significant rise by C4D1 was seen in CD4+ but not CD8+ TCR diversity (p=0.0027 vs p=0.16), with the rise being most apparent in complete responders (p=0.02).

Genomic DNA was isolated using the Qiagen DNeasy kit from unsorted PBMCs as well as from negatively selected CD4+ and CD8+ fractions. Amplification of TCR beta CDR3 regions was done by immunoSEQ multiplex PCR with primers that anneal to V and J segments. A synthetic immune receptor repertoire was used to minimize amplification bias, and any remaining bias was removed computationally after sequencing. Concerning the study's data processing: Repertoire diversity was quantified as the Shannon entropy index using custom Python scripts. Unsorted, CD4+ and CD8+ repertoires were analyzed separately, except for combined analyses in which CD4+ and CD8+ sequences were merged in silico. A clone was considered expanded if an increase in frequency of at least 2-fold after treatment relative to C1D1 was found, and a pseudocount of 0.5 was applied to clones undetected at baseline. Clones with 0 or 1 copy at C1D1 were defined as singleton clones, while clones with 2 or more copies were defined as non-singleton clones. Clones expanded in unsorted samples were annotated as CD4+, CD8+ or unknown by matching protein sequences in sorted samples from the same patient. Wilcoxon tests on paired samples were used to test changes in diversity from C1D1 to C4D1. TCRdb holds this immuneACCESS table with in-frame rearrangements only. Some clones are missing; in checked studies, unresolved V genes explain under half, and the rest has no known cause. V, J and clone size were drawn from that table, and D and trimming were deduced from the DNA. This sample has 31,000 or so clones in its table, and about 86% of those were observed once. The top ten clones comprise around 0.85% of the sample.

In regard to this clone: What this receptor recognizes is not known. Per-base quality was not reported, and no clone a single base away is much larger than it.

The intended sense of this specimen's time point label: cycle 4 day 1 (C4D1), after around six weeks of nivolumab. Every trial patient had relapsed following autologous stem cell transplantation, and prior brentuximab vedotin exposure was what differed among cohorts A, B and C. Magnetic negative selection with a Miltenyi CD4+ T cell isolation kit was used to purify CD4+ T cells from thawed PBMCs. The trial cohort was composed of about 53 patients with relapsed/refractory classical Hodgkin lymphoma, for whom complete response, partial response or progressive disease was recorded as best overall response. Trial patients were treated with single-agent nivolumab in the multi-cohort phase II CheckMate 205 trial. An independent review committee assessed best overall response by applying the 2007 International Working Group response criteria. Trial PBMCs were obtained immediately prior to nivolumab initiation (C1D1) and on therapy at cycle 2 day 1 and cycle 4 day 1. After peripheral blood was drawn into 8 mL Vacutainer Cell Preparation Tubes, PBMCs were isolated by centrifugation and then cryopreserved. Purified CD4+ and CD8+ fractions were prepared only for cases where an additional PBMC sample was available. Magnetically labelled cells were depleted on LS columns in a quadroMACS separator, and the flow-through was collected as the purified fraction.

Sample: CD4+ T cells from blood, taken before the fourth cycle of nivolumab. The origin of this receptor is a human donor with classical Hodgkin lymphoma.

The CDR3 sequence is CASSNLRGRAFF. The bases are TGTGCCAGCAGTAACCTCAGGGGCCGGGCTTTCTTT. The sequence joins TRBV6-6 to TRBJ1-1, with TRBD1 tentatively as D gene (6 bases match). The CDR3 sequence holds 12 residues, the cysteine and phenylalanine included. Only the CDR3 DNA is retained, 36 bases long and in frame from the first base. Based on the germline V gene (reference sequence), the CDR1 and CDR2 sequences are MNHNY and SVGAGI. The germline ends are 15 bases apart after V is trimmed by 5 bases and J by 11 bases.